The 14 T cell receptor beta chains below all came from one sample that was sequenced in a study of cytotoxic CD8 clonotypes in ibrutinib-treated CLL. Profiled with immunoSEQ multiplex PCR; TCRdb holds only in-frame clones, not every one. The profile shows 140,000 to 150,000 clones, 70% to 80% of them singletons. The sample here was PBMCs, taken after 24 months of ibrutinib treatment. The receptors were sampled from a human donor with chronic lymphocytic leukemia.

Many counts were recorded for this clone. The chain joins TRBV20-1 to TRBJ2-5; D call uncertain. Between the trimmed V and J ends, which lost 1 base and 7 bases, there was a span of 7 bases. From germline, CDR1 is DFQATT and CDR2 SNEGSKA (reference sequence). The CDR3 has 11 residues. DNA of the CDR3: TGCAGTGCTAGAGGGGTCAGGACCCAGTACTTC. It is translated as CSARGVRTQYF.

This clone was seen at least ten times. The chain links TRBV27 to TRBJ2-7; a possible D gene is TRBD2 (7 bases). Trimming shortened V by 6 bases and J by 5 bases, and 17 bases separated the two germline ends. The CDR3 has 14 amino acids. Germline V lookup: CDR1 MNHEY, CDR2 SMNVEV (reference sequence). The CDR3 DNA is TGTGCCAGCAGACTCCGGGGGGCGGTCCACGAGCAGTACTTC. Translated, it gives CASRLRGAVHEQYF.

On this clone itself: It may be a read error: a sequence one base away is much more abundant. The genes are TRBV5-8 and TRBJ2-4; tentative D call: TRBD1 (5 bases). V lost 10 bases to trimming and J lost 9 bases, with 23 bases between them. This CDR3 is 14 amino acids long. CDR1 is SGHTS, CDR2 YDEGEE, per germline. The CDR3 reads CAGTRVRGVGIQYF. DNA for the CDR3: TGTGCCGGAACCAGGGTTAGGGGCGTGGGCATTCAGTACTTC.

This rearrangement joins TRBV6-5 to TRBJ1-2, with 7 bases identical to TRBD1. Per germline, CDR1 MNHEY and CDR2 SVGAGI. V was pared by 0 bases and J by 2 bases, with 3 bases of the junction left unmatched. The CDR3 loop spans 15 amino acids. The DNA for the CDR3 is TGTGCCAGCAGTTACTCGACGACAGGGAACTATGGCTACACCTTC. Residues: CASSYSTTGNYGYTF.

This CDR3 reads CAISAGGRAFF. The CDR3 DNA follows: TGTGCCATCAGTGCGGGCGGGCGAGCTTTCTTT. This chain joins TRBV10-3 and TRBJ1-1; D is unclear. V lost 4 bases, J lost 10 bases, and 10 bases lay in between. CDR1 is ENHRY and CDR2 is SYGVKD in the germline V gene. The CDR3 has 11 residues.

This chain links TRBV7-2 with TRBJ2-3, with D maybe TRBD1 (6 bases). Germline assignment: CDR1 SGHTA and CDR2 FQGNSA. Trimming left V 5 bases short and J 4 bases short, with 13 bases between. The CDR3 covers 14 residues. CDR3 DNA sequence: TGTGCCAGCAGCCTCCGACAGGACTCAGATACGCAGTATTTT. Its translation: CASSLRQDSDTQYF.

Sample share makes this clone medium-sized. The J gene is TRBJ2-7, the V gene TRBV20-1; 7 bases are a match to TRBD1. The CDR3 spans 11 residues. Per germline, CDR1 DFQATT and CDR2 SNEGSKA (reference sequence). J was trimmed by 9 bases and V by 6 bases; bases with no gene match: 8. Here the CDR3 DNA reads TGCAGTGCAGGCGACAGGGCCGGGCAGTACTTC. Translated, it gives CSAGDRAGQYF.

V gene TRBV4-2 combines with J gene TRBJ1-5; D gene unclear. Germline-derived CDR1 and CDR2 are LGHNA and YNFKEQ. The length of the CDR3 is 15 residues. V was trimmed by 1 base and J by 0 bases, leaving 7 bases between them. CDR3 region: CASSQGANSNQPQHF. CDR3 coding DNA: TGTGCCAGCAGCCAAGGGGCCAATAGCAATCAGCCCCAGCATTTT.

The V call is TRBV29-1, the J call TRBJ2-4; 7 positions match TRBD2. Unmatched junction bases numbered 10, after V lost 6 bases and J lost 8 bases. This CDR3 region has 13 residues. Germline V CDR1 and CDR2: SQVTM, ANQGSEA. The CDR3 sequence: CSVGLRAGDIQYF. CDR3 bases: TGCAGCGTGGGGCTCCGGGCGGGAGACATTCAGTACTTC.

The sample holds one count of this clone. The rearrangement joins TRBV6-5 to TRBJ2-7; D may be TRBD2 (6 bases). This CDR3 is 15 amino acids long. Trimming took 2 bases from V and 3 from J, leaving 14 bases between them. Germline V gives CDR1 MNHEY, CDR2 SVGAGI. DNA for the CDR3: TGTGCCAGCAGTTACCCGCGGGGTGGTGGCTACGAGCAGTACTTC. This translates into CASSYPRGGGYEQYF.

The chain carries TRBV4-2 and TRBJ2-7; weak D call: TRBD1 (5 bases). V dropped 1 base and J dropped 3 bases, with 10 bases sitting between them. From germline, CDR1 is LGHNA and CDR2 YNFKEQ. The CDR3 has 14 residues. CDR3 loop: CASSQVETDYEQYF. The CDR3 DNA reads TGTGCCAGCAGCCAAGTTGAGACAGACTACGAGCAGTACTTC.

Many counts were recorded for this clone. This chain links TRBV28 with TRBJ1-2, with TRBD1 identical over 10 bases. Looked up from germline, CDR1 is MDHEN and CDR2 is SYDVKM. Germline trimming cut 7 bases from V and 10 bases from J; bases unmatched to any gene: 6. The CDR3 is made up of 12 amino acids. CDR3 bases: TGTGCCAGCACGGGACAGGGGACTGTCTACACCTTC. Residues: CASTGQGTVYTF.

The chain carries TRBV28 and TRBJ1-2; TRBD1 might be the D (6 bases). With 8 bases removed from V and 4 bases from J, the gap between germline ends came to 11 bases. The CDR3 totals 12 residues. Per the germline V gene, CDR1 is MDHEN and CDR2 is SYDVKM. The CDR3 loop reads CASGGAGYGYTF. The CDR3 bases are TGTGCCAGCGGGGGGGCAGGCTATGGCTACACCTTC.

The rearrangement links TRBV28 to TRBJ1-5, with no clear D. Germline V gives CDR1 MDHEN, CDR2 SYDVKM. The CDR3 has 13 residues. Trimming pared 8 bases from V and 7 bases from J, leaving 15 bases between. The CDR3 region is CASLREVGQPQHF. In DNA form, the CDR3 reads TGTGCCAGCCTAAGAGAGGTAGGCCAGCCCCAGCATTTT.